This T cell receptor (beta chain) was captured in a study of OX40 agonist ivuxolimab in advanced cancers. The CDR3 extends over 16 amino acids. Trimming pared 2 bases from V and 7 bases from J, leaving 18 bases between. CDR1 WNHNN and CDR2 SYGVQD come from the germline V gene (reference sequence). The method was immunoSEQ multiplex PCR; TCRdb's version includes in-frame clones alone and lacks a portion of them. The table shows 65,000 to 80,000 clones, with about 90% occurring only once. Notes on the study in general: In the 0.1-3.0 mg/kg groups, partial responders showed among the lowest expansion. No determination was made of the antigen specificity of the expanded peripheral T cells.

Comment on this clone: Antigen: not known.

Autoimmune disease history or systemic immunosuppression led to patients being barred. The sequencing here drew on CD4+ or CD8+ T cells sorted from blood, taken in a trial of the OX40 agonist ivuxolimab. The chain couples TRBV10-1 to TRBJ1-5, with D possibly being TRBD1 (6 bases). The source of this sequence is an adult with an advanced solid tumor such as melanoma, head and neck, liver or kidney cancer. DNA of the CDR3: TGCGCCAGCAGTGAGCCAGGCCACAGGGTGAGGCAGCCCCAGCATTTT. Protein: CASSEPGHRVRQPQHF.